This entry features one TCR beta chain sequence. The CDR3 extends over 14 amino acids. The germline CDR1 and CDR2 sequences are MNHEY and SVGAGI. V lost 0 bases and J lost 2, with 5 bases in between. The sample originates from a study of OX40 agonist ivuxolimab in advanced cancers. Repertoires were generated with immunoSEQ multiplex PCR, while TCRdb's copy carries only in-frame clones and drops some. The sample records approximately 13,000 clones, under 80% being singletons. The specimen comprised CD4+ or CD8+ T cells sorted from blood, sampled in a trial of the OX40 agonist ivuxolimab. The sequence derives from an adult with an advanced solid tumor such as melanoma, head and neck, liver or kidney cancer. The genes are TRBV6-5 and TRBJ2-1; D ambiguous. Here the CDR3 DNA reads TGTGCCAGCAGTTACTCGACTGCCTACAATGAGCAGTTCTTC. Its protein is CASSYSTAYNEQFF.